These T cell receptor beta chains were read from a single sample in a study of T cell changes during pregnancy in multiple sclerosis. Libraries were prepared by immunoSEQ multiplex PCR; TCRdb keeps only in-frame clonotypes and omits some of them. The table includes over 50,000 clones, 92% detected once. The sample was CD4+ T cells from peripheral blood mononuclear cells, taken after pregnancy. These receptors originate from a female donor with multiple sclerosis, enrolled in a pregnancy study. CDR3s include the opening cysteine and the closing phenylalanine or tryptophan. The D gene is left open where the match is weak. Part of the rows lack a size; the others show once, few, many or a class for expanded clones.

v_gene	d_gene	abundance	j_gene	CDR3nt	CDR3aa
TRBV28	-	-	TRBJ1-1	TGTGCCAGCAGCGACAGGAGAAAAGCTTTCTTT	CASSDRRKAFF
TRBV7-9	TRBD1	-	TRBJ1-1	TGTGCCAGCAGCTTGGACAGGGCCACTGAAGCTTTCTTT	CASSLDRATEAFF
TRBV5-4	-	-	TRBJ2-4	TGTGCCAGCAGCTTGGAGGGGTCGGCCAAAAACATTCAGTACTTC	CASSLEGSAKNIQYF
TRBV28	-	-	TRBJ2-7	TGTGCCAGCAGTCTCCTCTCCCCCTACGAGCAGTACTTC	CASSLLSPYEQYF
TRBV5-4	-	-	TRBJ1-2	TGTGCCAGCAGCTTGGGGCCTAACTATGGCTACACCTTC	CASSLGPNYGYTF
TRBV5-1	TRBD2	-	TRBJ2-7	TGCGCCAGCAGCTTGAGAGCGGGGAGTAACAACGAGCAGTACTTC	CASSLRAGSNNEQYF
TRBV10-3	TRBD1	once	TRBJ2-3	TGTGCCATCAGGGGGGGACAGGGAGTGGATACGCAGTATTTT	CAIRGGQGVDTQYF
TRBV7-9	TRBD1	-	TRBJ2-1	TGTGCCAGCAGCTTGACCCGGGACAGAGAAGAGCAGTTCTTC	CASSLTRDREEQFF
TRBV5-8	TRBD2	-	TRBJ2-7	TGTGCCAGCAGGGGGGAGGGCAGCTACGAGCAGTACTTC	CASRGEGSYEQYF
TRBV18	TRBD1	-	TRBJ1-2	TGTGCCAGCTCAACCGGAGCAGGGGGAAACTATGGCTACACCTTC	CASSTGAGGNYGYTF
TRBV11-1	TRBD1	-	TRBJ2-7	TGTGCCAGCAGCCGTGGACAGGGGGGGTACGAGCAGTACTTC	CASSRGQGGYEQYF
TRBV7-2	-	-	TRBJ2-2	TGTGCCAGCAGCTTAGGGACAAACACCGGGGAGCTGTTTTTT	CASSLGTNTGELFF
TRBV4-1	TRBD2	-	TRBJ2-1	TGCGCCAGCAGCCACCGTCGCCTAGCGGGAGGGGAGAATGAGCAGTTCTTC	CASSHRRLAGGENEQFF
TRBV5-4	TRBD2	-	TRBJ2-2	TGTGCCAGCAGCTTGGCCGGCTTAGCGGGAGTTGCCGGGGAGCTGTTTTTT	CASSLAGLAGVAGELFF
TRBV6-1	-	-	TRBJ1-2	TGTGCCAGCAGTGAAGGGGGGAGGGATCTCGACACCTTC	CASSEGGRDLDTF
TRBV7-6	TRBD2	-	TRBJ2-6	TGTGCCAGCAGCCCGACCAACCGAATCGCGGGAGGGATTAACTCTGGGGCCAACGTCCTGACTTTC	CASSPTNRIAGGINSGANVLTF
TRBV7-9	TRBD2	-	TRBJ2-1	TGTGCCAGCAGCGAGGGACTAGCGTACAATGAGCAGTTCTTC	CASSEGLAYNEQFF
TRBV10-3	TRBD2	-	TRBJ2-7	TGTGCCATCAGTGAGGGCGGGGGACCCTACGAGCAGTACTTC	CAISEGGGPYEQYF
TRBV11-2	TRBD1	-	TRBJ1-3	TGTGCCAGCAGCTTAGATCAGGACAGGCACTCTGGAAGGATATATTTT	CASSLDQDRHSGRIYF
TRBV18	-	-	TRBJ1-5	TGTGCCAGCTCACCGGTCGGACAAAAAAATCAGCCCCAGCATTTT	CASSPVGQKNQPQHF
TRBV6-5	TRBD1	-	TRBJ2-7	TGTGCCAGCAGTCGACAGGGCCCCTCCTACGAGCAGTACTTC	CASSRQGPSYEQYF
TRBV2	TRBD1	-	TRBJ1-1	TGTGCCAGCGGAACCTTGACAGGGTTCGCTGAAGCTTTCTTT	CASGTLTGFAEAFF
TRBV30	TRBD1	-	TRBJ1-4	TGTGCCTGGAGTGACAGGGCAGGGGGGCGCTTGGGATTAGCAACTAATGAAAAACTGTTTTTT	CAWSDRAGGRLGLATNEKLFF
TRBV21-1	-	-	TRBJ2-3	TGTGCCAGCAGCAAGGGAAAAACTAGCGGGCACTCTAGCACAGATACGCAGTATTTT	CASSKGKTSGHSSTDTQYF
TRBV7-2	TRBD2	-	TRBJ2-3	TGTGCCAGCAGCTCGACTAGCGGGAGAGCCACAGATACGCAGTATTTT	CASSSTSGRATDTQYF
TRBV29-1	-	-	TRBJ2-4	TGCAGCGCCAGGCGGACAGCTGAAGCCAAAAACATTCAGTACTTC	CSARRTAEAKNIQYF
TRBV9	-	-	TRBJ2-2	TGTGCCAGCAGCGTAGGAGGGGACAATGGGTTTGTGTTCGACACCGGGGAGCTGTTTTTT	CASSVGGDNGFVFDTGELFF
TRBV6-6	-	-	TRBJ1-1	TGTGCCAGCAGTCCACCTCCGTACAGGAGTGAAGCTTTCTTT	CASSPPPYRSEAFF
TRBV7-3	TRBD1	once	TRBJ2-3	TGTGCCAGCAGCTTAGTGCCCCCGGGACAGGGAAACCTCTATACGCAGTATTTT	CASSLVPPGQGNLYTQYF
TRBV7-3	TRBD2	-	TRBJ2-1	TGTGCCAGCAGCCTTGAGGGGACTAGCGGGAGAAATGAGCAGTTCTTC	CASSLEGTSGRNEQFF
TRBV5-4	TRBD2	-	TRBJ2-2	TGTGCCAGCACTAAGGACCTAGCGGGCACCGGGGAGCTGTTTTTT	CASTKDLAGTGELFF
TRBV18	TRBD1	-	TRBJ1-2	TGTGCCAGCTCGGACGGACAGGGGAGGGAAAGCTACACCTTC	CASSDGQGRESYTF
TRBV15	-	once	TRBJ2-1	TGTGCCACCAGCAGAGATCCCCGGCGGGCGAATGAGCAGTTCTTC	CATSRDPRRANEQFF
TRBV7-2	TRBD1	-	TRBJ1-2	TGTGCCAGCAGGATTGACAGGGCTTCTAACTATGGCTACACCTTC	CASRIDRASNYGYTF
TRBV6-5	-	-	TRBJ2-3	TGTGCCAGCAGTGGGGACTGGTACACAGATACGCAGTATTTT	CASSGDWYTDTQYF
TRBV4-2	TRBD2	-	TRBJ2-2	TGTGCCAGCAGTCTACTAGCGGGAGGGTATGCGAACACCGGGGAGCTGTTTTTT	CASSLLAGGYANTGELFF
TRBV7-2	-	-	TRBJ2-5	TGTGCCAGCACCCGGGGTAGCGGACTGGGGGAGACCCAGTACTTC	CASTRGSGLGETQYF
TRBV5-1	-	-	TRBJ1-1	TGCGCCAGCAGCTTGGAATGGCCACCCCTTTTGAACACTGAAGCTTTCTTT	CASSLEWPPLLNTEAFF
TRBV19	-	-	TRBJ1-5	TGTGCCAGTACCCTCGATCGGGGGGGCAATCAGCCCCAGCATTTT	CASTLDRGGNQPQHF
TRBV7-2	TRBD1	-	TRBJ1-2	TGTGCCAGCAGCTTTGGACAGGTCTATGGCTACACCTTC	CASSFGQVYGYTF
TRBV14	TRBD1	-	TRBJ1-2	TGTGCCAGCAGTCTCGGGACAGGGTCCTATGGCTACACCTTC	CASSLGTGSYGYTF
TRBV19	-	-	TRBJ2-2	TGTGCCACCTCCCGGGGGACGAACACCGGGGAGCTGTTTTTT	CATSRGTNTGELFF
TRBV7-2	-	-	TRBJ2-3	TGTGCCAGCAGCCCCCCAGGGGTGGGCACAGATACGCAGTATTTT	CASSPPGVGTDTQYF
TRBV6-4	TRBD1	-	TRBJ2-1	TGTGCCAGCAGTGACTCGCAGGGGGCCCATGAGCAGTTCTTC	CASSDSQGAHEQFF
TRBV2	TRBD2	-	TRBJ2-7	TGTGCCAGCAGTGTAGTCACTAGCGGGACAGGCGAGCAGTACTTC	CASSVVTSGTGEQYF